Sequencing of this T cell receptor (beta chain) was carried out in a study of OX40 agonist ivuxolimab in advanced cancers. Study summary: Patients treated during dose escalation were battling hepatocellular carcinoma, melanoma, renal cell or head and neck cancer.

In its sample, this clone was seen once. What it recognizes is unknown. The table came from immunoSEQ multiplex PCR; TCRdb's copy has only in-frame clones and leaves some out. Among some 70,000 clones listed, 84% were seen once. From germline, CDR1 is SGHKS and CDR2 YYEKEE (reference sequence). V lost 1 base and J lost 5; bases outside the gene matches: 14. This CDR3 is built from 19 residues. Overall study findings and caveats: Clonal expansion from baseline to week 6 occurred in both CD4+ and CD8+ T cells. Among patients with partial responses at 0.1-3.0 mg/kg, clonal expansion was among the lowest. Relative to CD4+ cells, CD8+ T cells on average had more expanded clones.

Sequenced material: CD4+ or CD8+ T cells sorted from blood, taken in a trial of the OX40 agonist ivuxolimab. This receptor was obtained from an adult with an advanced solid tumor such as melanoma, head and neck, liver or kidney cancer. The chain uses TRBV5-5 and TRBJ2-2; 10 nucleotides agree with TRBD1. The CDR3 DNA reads TGTGCCAGCAGCTTGAGGACAGGGGGACAATCCCAGGGGACCGGGGAGCTGTTTTTT. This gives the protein CASSLRTGGQSQGTGELFF.